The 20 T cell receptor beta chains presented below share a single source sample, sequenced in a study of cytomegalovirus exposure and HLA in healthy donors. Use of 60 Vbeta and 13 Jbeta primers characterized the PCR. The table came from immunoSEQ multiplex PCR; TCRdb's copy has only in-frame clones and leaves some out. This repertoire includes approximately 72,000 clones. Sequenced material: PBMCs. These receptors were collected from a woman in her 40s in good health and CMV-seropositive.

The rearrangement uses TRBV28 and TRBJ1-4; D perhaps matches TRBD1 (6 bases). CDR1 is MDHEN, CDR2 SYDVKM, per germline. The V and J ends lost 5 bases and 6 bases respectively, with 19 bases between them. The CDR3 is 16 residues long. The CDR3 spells CASSPDTGRDHEKLFF. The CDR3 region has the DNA TGTGCCAGCAGTCCGGATACAGGGAGGGATCATGAAAAACTGTTTTTT.

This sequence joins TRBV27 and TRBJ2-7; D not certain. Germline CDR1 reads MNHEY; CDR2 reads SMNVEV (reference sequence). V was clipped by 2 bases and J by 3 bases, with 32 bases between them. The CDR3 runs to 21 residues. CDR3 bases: TGTGCCAGCAGTTTAACGAGACTCGTCAACCTCGGTAATCTACCCTTCTACGAGCAGTACTTC. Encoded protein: CASSLTRLVNLGNLPFYEQYF.

For the CDR3, the DNA is TGTGCCAGTAGGGGACTAGCGGACCTTTCCTACAATGAGCAGTTCTTC. Translation gives CASRGLADLSYNEQFF. The chain is built from TRBV19 and TRBJ2-1; 11 nucleotides line up with TRBD2. The germline CDR1 and CDR2 sequences are LNHDA and SQIVND (reference sequence). The CDR3 has 16 amino acids. J was trimmed by 1 base and V by 6 bases; bases with no gene match: 5.

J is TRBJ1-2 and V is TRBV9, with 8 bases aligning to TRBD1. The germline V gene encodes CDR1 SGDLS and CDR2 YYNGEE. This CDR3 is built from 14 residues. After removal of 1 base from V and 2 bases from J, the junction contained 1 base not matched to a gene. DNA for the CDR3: TGTGCCAGCAGCGTATCAGGGGGCAACTATGGCTACACCTTC. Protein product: CASSVSGGNYGYTF.

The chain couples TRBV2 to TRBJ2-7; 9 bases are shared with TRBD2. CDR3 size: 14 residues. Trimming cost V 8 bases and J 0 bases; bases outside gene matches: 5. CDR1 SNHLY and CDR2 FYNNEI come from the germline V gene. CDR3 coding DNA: TGTGCCAGCCAAATAGCGGGAGTCTCCTACGAGCAGTACTTC. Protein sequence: CASQIAGVSYEQYF. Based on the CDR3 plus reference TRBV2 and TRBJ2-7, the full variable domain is EPEVTQTPSHQVTQMGQEVILRCVPISNHLYFYWYRQILGQKVEFLVSFYNNEISEKSEIFDDQFSVERPDGSNFTLKIRSTKLEDSAMYFCASQIAGVSYEQYFGPGTRLTVT.

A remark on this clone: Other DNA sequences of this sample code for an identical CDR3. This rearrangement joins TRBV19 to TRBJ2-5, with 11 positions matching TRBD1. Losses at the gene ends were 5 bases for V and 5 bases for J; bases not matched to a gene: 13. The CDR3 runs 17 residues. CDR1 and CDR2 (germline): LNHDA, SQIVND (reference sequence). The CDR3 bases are TGTGCCAGTAGTCCCCGGGCCGGGACAGGGGGATTTGAGACCCAGTACTTC. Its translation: CASSPRAGTGGFETQYF.

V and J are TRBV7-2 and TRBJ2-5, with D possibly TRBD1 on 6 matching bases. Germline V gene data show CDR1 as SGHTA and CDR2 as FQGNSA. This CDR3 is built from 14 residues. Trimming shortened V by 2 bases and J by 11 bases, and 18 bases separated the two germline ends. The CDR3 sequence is CASSLRTVHGEQYF. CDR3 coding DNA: TGTGCCAGCAGCTTAAGGACAGTTCATGGGGAGCAGTACTTC.

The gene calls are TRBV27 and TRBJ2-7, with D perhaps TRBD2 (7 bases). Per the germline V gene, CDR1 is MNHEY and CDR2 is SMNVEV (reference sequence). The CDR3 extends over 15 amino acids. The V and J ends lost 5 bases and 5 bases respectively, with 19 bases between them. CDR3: CASSPIQQGGDEQYF. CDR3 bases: TGTGCCAGCAGTCCAATCCAACAGGGAGGGGACGAGCAGTACTTC.

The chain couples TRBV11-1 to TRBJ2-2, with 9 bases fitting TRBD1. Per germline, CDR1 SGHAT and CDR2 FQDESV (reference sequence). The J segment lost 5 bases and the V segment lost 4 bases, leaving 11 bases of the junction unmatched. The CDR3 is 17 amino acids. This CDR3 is CASSSQGQGIYTGELFF. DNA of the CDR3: TGTGCCAGCAGCTCTCAGGGACAGGGAATTTATACCGGGGAGCTGTTTTTT.

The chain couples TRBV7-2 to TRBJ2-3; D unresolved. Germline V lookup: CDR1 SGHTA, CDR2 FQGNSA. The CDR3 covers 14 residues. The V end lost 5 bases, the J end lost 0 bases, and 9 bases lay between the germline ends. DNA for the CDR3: TGTGCCAGCAGCCTCTATCTCAGCACAGATACGCAGTATTTT. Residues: CASSLYLSTDTQYF.

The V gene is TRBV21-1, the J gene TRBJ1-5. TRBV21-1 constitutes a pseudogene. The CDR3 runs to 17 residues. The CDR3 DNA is TGTGCCAGCAGCAAAGCAAGAAGGGGGGGGGACAATCAGCCCCAGCATTTT. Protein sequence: CASSKARRGGDNQPQHF.

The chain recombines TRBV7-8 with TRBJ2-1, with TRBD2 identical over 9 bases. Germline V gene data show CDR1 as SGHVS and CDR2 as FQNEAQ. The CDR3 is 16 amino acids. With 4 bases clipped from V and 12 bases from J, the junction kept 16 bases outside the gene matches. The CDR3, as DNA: TGTGCCAGCAGCTCCGATTCTCTAGCGGGGCCTTTAGGGCAGTTCTTC. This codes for CASSSDSLAGPLGQFF.

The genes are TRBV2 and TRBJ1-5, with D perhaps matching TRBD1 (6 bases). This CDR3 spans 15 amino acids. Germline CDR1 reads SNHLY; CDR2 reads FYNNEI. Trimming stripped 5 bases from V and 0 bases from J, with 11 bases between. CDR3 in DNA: TGTGCCAGCAGTTACCAGGGGACTAGCAATCAGCCCCAGCATTTT. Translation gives CASSYQGTSNQPQHF.

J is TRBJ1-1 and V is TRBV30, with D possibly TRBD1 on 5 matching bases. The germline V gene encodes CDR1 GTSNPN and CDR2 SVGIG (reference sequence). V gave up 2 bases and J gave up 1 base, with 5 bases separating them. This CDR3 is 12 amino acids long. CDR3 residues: CAWSQGNTEAFF. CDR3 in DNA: TGTGCCTGGAGTCAGGGGAACACTGAAGCTTTCTTT. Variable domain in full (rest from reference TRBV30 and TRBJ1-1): SQTIHQWPATLVQPVGSPLSLECTVEGTSNPNLYWYRQAAGRGLQLLFYSVGIGQISSEVPQNLSASRPQDRQFILSSKKLLLSDSGFYLCAWSQGNTEAFFGQGTRLTVV.

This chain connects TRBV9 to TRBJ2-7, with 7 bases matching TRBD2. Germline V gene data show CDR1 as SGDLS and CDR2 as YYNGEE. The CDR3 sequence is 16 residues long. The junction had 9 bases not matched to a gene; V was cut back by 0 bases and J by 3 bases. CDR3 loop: CASSVGGGSLNYEQYF. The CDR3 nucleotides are TGTGCCAGCAGCGTAGGGGGGGGATCACTAAACTACGAGCAGTACTTC.

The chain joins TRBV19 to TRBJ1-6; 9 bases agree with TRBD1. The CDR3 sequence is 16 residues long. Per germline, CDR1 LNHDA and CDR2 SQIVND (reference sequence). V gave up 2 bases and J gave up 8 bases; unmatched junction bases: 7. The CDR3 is CASSIPMGQGDSPLHF. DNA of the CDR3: TGTGCCAGTAGTATACCGATGGGACAGGGAGATTCACCCCTCCACTTT.

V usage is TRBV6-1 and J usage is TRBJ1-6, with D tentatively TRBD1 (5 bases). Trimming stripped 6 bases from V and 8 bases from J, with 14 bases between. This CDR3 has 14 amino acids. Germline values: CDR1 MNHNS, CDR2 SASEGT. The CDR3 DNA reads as TGTGCCAGCAGGCCGCCGGGGGGATATTCACCCCTCCACTTT. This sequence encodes CASRPPGGYSPLHF.

The CDR3 loop reads CASSLAGGGSPLHF. Here the CDR3 DNA reads TGTGCCAGCAGCTTAGCCGGGGGAGGTTCACCCCTCCACTTT. This sequence joins TRBV7-9 and TRBJ1-6; D perhaps matches TRBD1 (5 bases). Germline loops: CDR1 SEHNR, CDR2 FQNEAQ (reference sequence). Deletions cut 0 bases from V and 9 bases from J, with 9 bases between. The CDR3 is made up of 14 amino acids. Full variable domain (rest looked up from reference TRBV7-9 and TRBJ1-6): DTGVSQNPRHKITKRGQNVTFRCDPISEHNRLYWYRQTLGQGPEFLTYFQNEAQLEKSRLLSDRFSAERPKGSFSTLEIQRTEQGDSAMYLCASSLAGGGSPLHFGNGTRLTVT.

Written as DNA, the CDR3 is TGTGCTAGTGGTTTGTCCGGACAGGGACACTATGGCTACACCTTC. This gives the protein CASGLSGQGHYGYTF. The J gene is TRBJ1-2, the V gene TRBV12-5, with 8 bases fitting TRBD1. This CDR3 comprises 15 residues. CDR1 LGHNT and CDR2 FRNRAP come from the germline V gene. The V gene end was trimmed by 2 bases and the J gene end by 3 bases; junction bases not matched to a gene: 5. Supplemented by reference TRBV12-5 and TRBJ1-2, the full variable domain reads DARVTQTPRHKVTEMGQEVTMRCQPILGHNTVFWYRQTMMQGLELLAYFRNRAPLDDSGMPKDRFSAEMPDATLATLKIQPSEPRDSAVYFCASGLSGQGHYGYTFGSGTRLTVV.

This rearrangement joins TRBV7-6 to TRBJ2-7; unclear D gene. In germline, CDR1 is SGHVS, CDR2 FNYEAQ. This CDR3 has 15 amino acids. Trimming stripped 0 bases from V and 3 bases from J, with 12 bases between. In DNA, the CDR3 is TGTGCCAGCAGCTTAGCATCAGGTCAGTTCTACGAGCAGTACTTC. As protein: CASSLASGQFYEQYF.